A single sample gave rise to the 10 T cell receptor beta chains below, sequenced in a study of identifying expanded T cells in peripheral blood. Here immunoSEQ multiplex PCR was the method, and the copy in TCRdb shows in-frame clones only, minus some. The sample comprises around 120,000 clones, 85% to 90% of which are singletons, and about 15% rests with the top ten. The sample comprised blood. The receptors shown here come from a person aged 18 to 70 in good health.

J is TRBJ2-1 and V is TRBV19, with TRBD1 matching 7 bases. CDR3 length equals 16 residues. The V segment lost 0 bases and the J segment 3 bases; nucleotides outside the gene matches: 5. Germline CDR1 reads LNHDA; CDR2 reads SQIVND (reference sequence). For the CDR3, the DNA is TGTGCCAGTAGTATAGAGAAAGGGGGCGGCTACAATGAGCAGTTCTTC. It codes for CASSIEKGGGYNEQFF.

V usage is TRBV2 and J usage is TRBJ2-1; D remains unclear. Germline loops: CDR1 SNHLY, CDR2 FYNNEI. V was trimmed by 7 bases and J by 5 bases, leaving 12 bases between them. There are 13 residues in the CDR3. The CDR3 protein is CASKEVLDNEQFF. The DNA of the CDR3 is TGTGCCAGCAAGGAAGTTCTGGACAATGAGCAGTTCTTC.

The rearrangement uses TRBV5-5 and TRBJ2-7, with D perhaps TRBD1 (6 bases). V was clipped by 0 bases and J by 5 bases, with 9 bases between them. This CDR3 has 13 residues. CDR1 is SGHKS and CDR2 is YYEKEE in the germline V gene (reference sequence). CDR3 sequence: CASSLAGQHEQYF. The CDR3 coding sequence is TGTGCCAGCAGCTTGGCTGGACAGCACGAGCAGTACTTC.

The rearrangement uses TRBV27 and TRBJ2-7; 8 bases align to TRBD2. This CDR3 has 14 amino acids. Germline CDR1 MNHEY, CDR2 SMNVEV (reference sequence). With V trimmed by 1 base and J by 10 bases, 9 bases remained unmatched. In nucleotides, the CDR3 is TGTGCCAGCAGTTTATACAGCGGGGGTCGCTATCAGTACTTC. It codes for CASSLYSGGRYQYF.

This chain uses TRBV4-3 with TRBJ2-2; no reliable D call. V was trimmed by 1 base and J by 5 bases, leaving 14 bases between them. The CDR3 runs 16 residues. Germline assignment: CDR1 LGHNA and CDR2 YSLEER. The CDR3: CASSQGVPRRTGELFF. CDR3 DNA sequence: TGCGCCAGCAGCCAAGGGGTCCCGAGGCGGACCGGGGAGCTGTTTTTT.

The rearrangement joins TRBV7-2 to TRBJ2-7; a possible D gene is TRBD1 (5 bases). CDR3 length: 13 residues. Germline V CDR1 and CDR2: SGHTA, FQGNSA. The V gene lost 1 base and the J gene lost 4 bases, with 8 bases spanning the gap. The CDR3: CASSLGRQYEQYF. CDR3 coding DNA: TGTGCCAGCAGCTTAGGCCGACAGTACGAGCAGTACTTC.

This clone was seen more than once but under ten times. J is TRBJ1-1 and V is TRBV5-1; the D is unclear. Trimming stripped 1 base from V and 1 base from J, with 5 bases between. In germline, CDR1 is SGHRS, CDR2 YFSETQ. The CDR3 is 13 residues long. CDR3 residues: CASSLYANTEAFF. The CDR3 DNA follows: TGCGCCAGCAGCTTGTATGCGAACACTGAAGCTTTCTTT.

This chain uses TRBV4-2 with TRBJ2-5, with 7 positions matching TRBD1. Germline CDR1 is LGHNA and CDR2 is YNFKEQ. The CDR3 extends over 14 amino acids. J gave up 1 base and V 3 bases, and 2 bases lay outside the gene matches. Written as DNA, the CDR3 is TGTGCCAGCAGCCAGGGACAGTCCCAAGAGACCCAGTACTTC. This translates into CASSQGQSQETQYF.

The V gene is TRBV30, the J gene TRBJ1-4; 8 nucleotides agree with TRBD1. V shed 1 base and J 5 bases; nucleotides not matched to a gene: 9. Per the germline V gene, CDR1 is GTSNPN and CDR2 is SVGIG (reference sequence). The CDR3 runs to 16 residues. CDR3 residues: CAWSDSPTGANEKLFF. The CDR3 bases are TGTGCCTGGAGTGATTCCCCGACAGGGGCAAATGAAAAACTGTTTTTT. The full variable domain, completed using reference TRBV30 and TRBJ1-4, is SQTIHQWPATLVQPVGSPLSLECTVEGTSNPNLYWYRQAAGRGLQLLFYSVGIGQISSEVPQNLSASRPQDRQFILSSKKLLLSDSGFYLCAWSDSPTGANEKLFFGSGTQLSVL.

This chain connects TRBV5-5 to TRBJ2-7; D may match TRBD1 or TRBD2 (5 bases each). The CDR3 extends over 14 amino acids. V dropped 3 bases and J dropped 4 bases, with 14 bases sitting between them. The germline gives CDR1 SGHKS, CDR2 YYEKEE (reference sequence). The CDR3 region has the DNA TGTGCCAGCAGCTCCGAGACAGACTATTACGAGCAGTACTTC. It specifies CASSSETDYYEQYF.